This T cell receptor beta chain derives from a study of T-cell memory formation after mild COVID-19 (dated by TCRdb to the early 2020s). For the study in its entirety: TCR sequence clusters from the two donors were largely donor specific. Longitudinal TCRalpha and TCRbeta repertoire sequencing tracked T-cell clones expanding and contracting after mild COVID-19 in a couple of donors. The cohort comprised two young, previously healthy adult volunteers, one female and one male.

This clonotype has just a few counts. Its target antigen remains unknown. No base quality values were provided; no much bigger clone lies one nucleotide off. PBMCs were isolated by Ficoll-Paque density gradient centrifugation. Broader findings and caveats from the paper: The study covered only two mild cases, and larger cohorts including severe cases with pre-infection samples were considered necessary. The detection of some responding clones in pre-infection memory suggests that pre-existing cross-reactive memory T cells joined the SARS-CoV-2 response. Contracting CD4+ clones were found mainly in CM and EM memory subsets, while CD8+ clones were enriched in EMRA. The second-wave clones that peaked on day 37 were not confirmed to be SARS-CoV-2 specific. Clones that contracted from day 15 to 85 showed balanced CD4/CD8 phenotypes, whereas a second wave of clones that expanded from day 15 to 37 leaned towards CD4+.

TCRdb records Illumina NovaSeq 6000 as the sequencer. Using 5'RACE with constant-segment primers, TCRalpha and TCRbeta cDNA libraries were constructed, with sample barcodes and unique molecular identifiers added in the process. Trizol reagent was used to extract RNA from every sample. Amplification of the libraries took two PCR steps, and the second step added a second sample barcode plus Illumina TruSeq adapters. Sequencing of libraries was performed on an Illumina NovaSeq with 2 x 150 bp paired-end reads. Regarding the original processing steps: Reads were demultiplexed and collapsed into UMI-guided consensus sequences with migec v1.2.7. Using mixcr v2.1.11, UMI consensuses were aligned to TRA and TRB V and J templates and then assembled into clonotypes. A clonotype was counted as expanded or contracted only when both edgeR and NoisET called the clonotype significant, with the noise models trained on biological replicates. For edgeR calls, the thresholds were a false discovery rate-adjusted p below 0.01 and a log2 fold-change of 1. As an exploratory analysis of dynamics, max-normalized trajectories of the 1000 most abundant clonotypes were examined by PCA with hierarchical clustering. Separately sequenced CD4+ and CD8+ repertoires were used to assign the CD4 or CD8 phenotype of responding clones. Using fastp at Q25 and MiXCR, TCRdb reprocessed the public reads and kept productive beta chains. Identical CDR3 protein sequences are pooled into one entry, listed with their most common genes and DNA. These V and J calls originate from TCRdb's pipeline instead of the authors' own analysis. The sample records roughly 410,000 distinct CDR3 sequences, 20% to 30% of which are singletons. 7.5% to 10% of the sample is in the top ten clones.

The trim is 4 bases for V and 4 bases for J, with a gap of 11 bases between the germline ends. The CDR3 has 14 amino acids, counting the end cysteine and phenylalanine. The kept DNA is CDR3 alone, 42 bases in frame from the first base. Reading the germline V gene (reference sequence) gives CDR1 SEHNR and CDR2 FQNEAQ. The TCR comes from an adult woman who had mild COVID-19 (a few samples of this study predate the infection). The sample titles of this study are shuffled in the database, so cell type and time point are left out; the donor was told from shared clones. Rearrangement joined TRBV7-9 to TRBJ2-1, with no confident D gene call. The sample consisted of PBMCs or a T cell subset sorted from them (not recorded which). CDR3 loop: CASSSSHFYNEQFF. DNA sequence: TGTGCCAGCAGCTCCAGCCATTTTTACAATGAGCAGTTCTTC. With the rest looked up from the reference TRBV7-9 and TRBJ2-1 genes rather than sequenced, the full variable domain is DTGVSQNPRHKITKRGQNVTFRCDPISEHNRLYWYRQTLGQGPEFLTYFQNEAQLEKSRLLSDRFSAERPKGSFSTLEIQRTEQGDSAMYLCASSSSHFYNEQFFGPGTRLTVL.